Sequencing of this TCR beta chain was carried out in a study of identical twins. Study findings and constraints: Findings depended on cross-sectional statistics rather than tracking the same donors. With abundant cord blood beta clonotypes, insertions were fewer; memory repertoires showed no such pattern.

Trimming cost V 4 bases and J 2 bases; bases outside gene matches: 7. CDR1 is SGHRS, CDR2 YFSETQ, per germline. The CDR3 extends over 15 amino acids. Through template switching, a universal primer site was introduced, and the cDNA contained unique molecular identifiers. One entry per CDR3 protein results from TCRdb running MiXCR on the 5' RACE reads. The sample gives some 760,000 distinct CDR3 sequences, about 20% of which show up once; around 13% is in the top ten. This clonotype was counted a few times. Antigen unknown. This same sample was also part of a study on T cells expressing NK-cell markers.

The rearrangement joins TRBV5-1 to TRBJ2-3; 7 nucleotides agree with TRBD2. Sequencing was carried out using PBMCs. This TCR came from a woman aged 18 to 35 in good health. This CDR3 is CASSESGDPTDTQYF. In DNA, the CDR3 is TGCGCCAGCAGCGAAAGCGGGGACCCCACAGATACGCAGTATTTT.